These 27 T cell receptor beta chains were all obtained from the same sample, sequenced in a study of T-cell reconstitution after alpha-beta-depleted transplantation in children. Unique molecular identifiers were used to barcode this TCRbeta library. TCRdb called the PCR reads again in MiXCR, with one record for every CDR3 protein. This table holds around 580,000 distinct CDR3 sequences, 27% found once. The source material was PBMCs, sampled before TCRalphabeta/CD19-depleted stem cell transplant. These receptors all come from a boy in the first two years of life with Wiskott-Aldrich syndrome, due to receive a stem cell transplant.

The V gene is TRBV3-1, the J gene TRBJ2-4; D is perhaps TRBD1 or TRBD2 (6 bases each). There are 13 residues in the CDR3. Between the trimmed V and J ends, which lost 3 bases and 8 bases, there was a span of 11 bases. Per the germline V gene, CDR1 is LGHDT and CDR2 is YNNKEL (reference sequence). The DNA for the CDR3 is TGTGCCAGCAGCCAGGGGGGCTTGGACATTCAGTACTTC. Protein product: CASSQGGLDIQYF.

V usage is TRBV20-1 and J usage is TRBJ2-7, with a weak D call TRBD2 (6 bases). Looked up from germline, CDR1 is DFQATT and CDR2 is SNEGSKA (reference sequence). The V gene lost 1 base and the J gene lost 1 base, with 23 bases spanning the gap. This CDR3 contains 18 residues. The CDR3 here is CSARGSPFSGARSYEQYF. The CDR3 DNA sequence: TGCAGTGCTAGAGGAAGTCCCTTTAGCGGAGCTAGGTCCTACGAGCAGTACTTC.

Remarks on this clonotype: A much larger clone lies one base from this, so it may be a read error. V gene TRBV6-6 combines with J gene TRBJ2-5; no firm D call. The V end was cut by 4 bases, the J end by 5 bases, with 8 bases between. Germline CDR1 MNHNY, CDR2 SVGAGI (reference sequence). The CDR3 runs to 12 residues. The CDR3 spells CASSCSRETQYF. The CDR3 DNA reads TGTGCCAGCAGTTGCTCGAGGGAGACCCAGTACTTC.

This clonotype was seen a handful of times. The chain joins TRBV11-2 to TRBJ2-1; TRBD2 matches at 15 bases. Germline-derived CDR1 and CDR2 are SGHAT and FQNNGV. The CDR3 consists of 20 residues. With 5 bases clipped from V and 9 bases from J, the junction kept 20 bases outside the gene matches. CDR3 in amino acids: CASSQTPPGLAGGIGSEQFF. CDR3 in DNA: TGTGCCAGCAGCCAGACCCCGCCGGGACTAGCGGGAGGTATAGGTAGTGAGCAGTTCTTC.

The chain has TRBV5-6 and TRBJ1-3; D is undetermined. Per germline, CDR1 SGHDT and CDR2 YYEEEE. Trimming took off 7 bases at V and 0 bases at J, with 11 bases between the two ends. The CDR3 sequence is 14 residues long. The CDR3 sequence is CASHGPFSGNTIYF. In DNA, the CDR3 is TGTGCCAGCCATGGGCCCTTCTCTGGAAACACCATATATTTT.

There are a few counts of this clonotype. V and J are TRBV2 and TRBJ2-4; 8 bases align to TRBD1. The CDR3 has 18 amino acids. Per the germline V gene, CDR1 is SNHLY and CDR2 is FYNNEI. The ends lost 4 bases at V and 0 bases at J; junction bases unmatched: 11. The CDR3 region has the DNA TGTGCCAGCAGTGGGGTGTGGGGACAGGCACTAGCCAAAAACATTCAGTACTTC. Protein product: CASSGVWGQALAKNIQYF.

Remarks on this clonotype: Germline and junction disagree at one end, which may indicate a read error. The V gene is TRBV2, the J gene TRBJ2-6, with a weak D call TRBD1 (5 bases). Germline lookup yields CDR1 SNHLY and CDR2 FYNNEI. The CDR3 has 13 amino acids. Written as DNA, the CDR3 is TGTGCCAGCAGTGAAACTGGGGCCAACGGCCTGACTTTC. Amino acids: CASSETGANGLTF. The full variable domain, rest sourced from reference TRBV2 and TRBJ2-6, is EPEVTQTPSHQVTQMGQEVILRCVPISNHLYFYWYRQILGQKVEFLVSFYNNEISEKSEIFDDQFSVERPDGSNFTLKIRSTKLEDSAMYFCASSETGANGLTFGAGSRLTVL.

This clonotype has just a few counts. V and J are TRBV29-1 and TRBJ2-5; 12 bases line up with TRBD2. The CDR3 is 15 amino acids. Germline assignment: CDR1 SQVTM and CDR2 ANQGSEA. V gave up 6 bases and J gave up 4 bases; unmatched junction bases: 9. The CDR3 is CSVSNRLAGVETQYF. CDR3 coding DNA: TGCAGCGTCTCCAATCGACTAGCGGGAGTAGAGACCCAGTACTTC.

This clonotype was detected a few times. CDR3 sequence (DNA): TGCGCCAGCAGCATTGCGAACGTTTACAATGAGCAGTTCTTC. This encodes CASSIANVYNEQFF. The chain recombines TRBV5-1 with TRBJ2-1; D gene ambiguous. Germline V gives CDR1 SGHRS, CDR2 YFSETQ. Trimming removed 4 bases at V and 4 bases at J, with 12 bases between. The CDR3 has 14 amino acids.

The chain uses TRBV28 and TRBJ2-3; possible D gene TRBD2, 5 bases. The CDR3 length is 10 residues. V was clipped by 7 bases and J by 8 bases, with 7 bases between them. Germline V gene data show CDR1 as MDHEN and CDR2 as SYDVKM. The CDR3: CASIGGTQYF. CDR3 sequence (DNA): TGTGCCAGCATCGGAGGTACGCAGTATTTT.

This clonotype was seen just once. The chain uses TRBV27 and TRBJ1-2; 7 bases line up with TRBD1. Germline CDR1 MNHEY, CDR2 SMNVEV (reference sequence). V lost 0 bases, J lost 6 bases, and 10 bases stayed unmatched. The CDR3 runs 16 residues. CDR3 DNA sequence: TGTGCCAGCAGTTTATCGTGGGACAGTGCGGTGGATGGCTACACCTTC. This sequence encodes CASSLSWDSAVDGYTF.

This clonotype was seen a handful of times. V and J are TRBV5-1 and TRBJ2-7, with a possible D match to TRBD1 (7 bases). The germline V and J ends were trimmed by 1 base and 6 bases, with 14 bases remaining between them. The CDR3 has 14 amino acids. The germline CDR1 and CDR2 sequences are SGHRS and YFSETQ. The CDR3, as DNA: TGCGCCAGCAGCTTGCAGCAGGGGGGCGGCGAGCAGTACTTC. Residues: CASSLQQGGGEQYF.

With regard to this clonotype: With a much larger clone just one base away, this may be a read error. The chain combines TRBV10-3 with TRBJ2-7, with TRBD2 as a possible D gene (6 bases). Germline loops: CDR1 ENHRY, CDR2 SYGVKD. The CDR3 spans 12 residues. As DNA, the CDR3 is TGTACCACCGCTAGCGAAACCTACGAGCAGTACTTC. Its translation: CTTASETYEQYF.

This clonotype was observed a few times. This chain connects TRBV19 to TRBJ2-1, with 10 positions matching TRBD2. V lost 5 bases and J lost 4; bases outside the gene matches: 8. The germline gives CDR1 LNHDA, CDR2 SQIVND (reference sequence). CDR3 size: 16 residues. CDR3 DNA: TGTGCCAGTAGTCTACTAGCGGGGCAAGGTTACAATGAGCAGTTCTTC. As protein: CASSLLAGQGYNEQFF.

The V gene is TRBV4-1, the J gene TRBJ2-1, with 11 bases lining up with TRBD2. V lost 2 bases, J lost 9 bases, and 21 bases stayed unmatched. The CDR3 is made up of 20 amino acids. In germline, CDR1 is MGHRA, CDR2 YSYEKL. CDR3 nucleotide sequence: TGCGCCAGCAGCCAACTCACCTCGGGGTTCACTAGCGGGAGAACAAGTGAGCAGTTCTTC. Amino acids: CASSQLTSGFTSGRTSEQFF.

In its sample, this clonotype was seen a few times. The chain joins TRBV5-1 to TRBJ2-1; 11 bases match TRBD2. This CDR3 is 17 amino acids long. The V gene end was trimmed by 3 bases and the J gene end by 3 bases; junction bases not matched to a gene: 8. Germline CDR1 SGHRS, CDR2 YFSETQ. CDR3 sequence reads: CASSSKRTSGFYNEQFF. CDR3 coding DNA: TGCGCCAGCAGCTCCAAGCGGACTAGCGGGTTCTACAATGAGCAGTTCTTC.

The chain has TRBV7-8 and TRBJ2-7, with D possibly TRBD1 on 6 matching bases. Germline lookup yields CDR1 SGHVS and CDR2 FQNEAQ. The CDR3 contains 17 residues. V lost 2 bases to trimming and J lost 0 bases, with 17 bases between them. CDR3: CASSLLGTPYSSYEQYF. CDR3 nucleotide sequence: TGTGCCAGCAGCTTATTAGGGACACCCTACTCCTCCTACGAGCAGTACTTC.

This clonotype came up a few times. The chain carries TRBV19 and TRBJ1-1; 9 nucleotides line up with TRBD1. J was trimmed by 0 bases and V by 5 bases; bases with no gene match: 7. The CDR3 consists of 16 residues. Per germline, CDR1 LNHDA and CDR2 SQIVND (reference sequence). CDR3 nucleotides: TGTGCCAGTAGTTCCGGACAGGGGAGAATGAACACTGAAGCTTTCTTT. Protein product: CASSSGQGRMNTEAFF. Using reference TRBV19 and TRBJ1-1 for the parts outside the CDR3, the full variable domain is DGGITQSPKYLFRKEGQNVTLSCEQNLNHDAMYWYRQDPGQGLRLIYYSQIVNDFQKGDIAEGYSVSREKKESFPLTVTSAQKNPTAFYLCASSSGQGRMNTEAFFGQGTRLTVV.

The chain recombines TRBV29-1 with TRBJ2-7, with 9 bases that match TRBD2. The trim removed 1 base at V and 10 bases at J, leaving 8 bases unmatched. Germline lookup yields CDR1 SQVTM and CDR2 ANQGSEA. The CDR3 consists of 13 residues. CDR3 in amino acids: CSVEGAGGWDQYF. The CDR3 coding sequence is TGCAGCGTTGAAGGAGCGGGAGGTTGGGACCAGTACTTC.

There are a few counts of this clonotype. The rearrangement joins TRBV20-1 to TRBJ2-1; 11 positions match TRBD1. V trimming: 2 bases; J trimming: 8 bases; junction bases outside the gene matches: 5. CDR3 length: 14 residues. Germline CDR1 DFQATT, CDR2 SNEGSKA (reference sequence). The CDR3 is CSARRTGGSYEQFF. The CDR3 DNA reads as TGCAGTGCTAGACGGACAGGGGGCAGCTATGAGCAGTTCTTC.

The V call is TRBV5-5, the J call TRBJ2-3; 12 bases are a match to TRBD2. This CDR3 spans 16 amino acids. Losses at the gene ends were 6 bases for V and 2 bases for J; bases not matched to a gene: 7. Germline values: CDR1 SGHKS, CDR2 YYEKEE (reference sequence). The CDR3 coding sequence is TGTGCCAGCACCTTCGGACTAGCGGGGAACACAGATACGCAGTATTTT. Amino acids: CASTFGLAGNTDTQYF.

The chain couples TRBV12-3 or TRBV12-4 to TRBJ1-4; no definite D call. V was shortened by 3 bases and J by 3 bases, with 11 bases between the two germline ends. The CDR3 is 15 amino acids. CDR3 bases: TGTGCCAGCAGTTTCGTGACTGCTGCTAATGAAAAACTGTTTTTT. It is translated as CASSFVTAANEKLFF.

Only a few counts were recorded for this clonotype. This chain connects TRBV10-3 to TRBJ2-3, with a tentative D call TRBD1 (6 bases). Trimming took 4 bases from V and 5 from J, leaving 16 bases between them. This CDR3 has 15 residues. CDR1 ENHRY and CDR2 SYGVKD come from the germline V gene. The CDR3, as DNA: TGTGCCATCAGTGTGTCAGGGGCGGCTTTAGATACGCAGTATTTT. Translating gives CAISVSGAALDTQYF.

This chain links TRBV28 with TRBJ1-4; TRBD1 aligns across 9 bases. This CDR3 contains 13 residues. Per germline, CDR1 MDHEN and CDR2 SYDVKM. With V trimmed by 10 bases and J by 8 bases, 8 bases remained unmatched. Written as DNA, the CDR3 is TGTGCCACCCTGGACAGGGGCCAGGAAAAACTGTTTTTT. Encoded protein: CATLDRGQEKLFF.

This clonotype has only a few counts. The V gene is TRBV5-1, the J gene TRBJ2-3; no definite D call. V dropped 0 bases and J dropped 0 bases, with 11 bases sitting between them. CDR1 and CDR2 (germline): SGHRS, YFSETQ. The CDR3 consists of 16 residues. In DNA, the CDR3 is TGCGCCAGCAGCTTGGTTTCCGGATCTAGCACAGATACGCAGTATTTT. It yields the protein CASSLVSGSSTDTQYF.

With regard to this clonotype: A read error may account for a junction end that differs from germline. The genes are TRBV5-1 and TRBJ2-7; a weak D match, TRBD2 (6 bases). Germline V gene data show CDR1 as SGHRS and CDR2 as YFSETQ. This CDR3 contains 15 residues. The CDR3 here is CASSLARGGSSEQYF. CDR3 nucleotide sequence: TGCGCCAGCAGCTTGGCGCGGGGCGGTTCCTCCGAGCAGTACTTC.

The V and J genes are TRBV27 and TRBJ2-7; TRBD2 aligns across 11 bases. V gave up 5 bases and J gave up 5 bases; unmatched junction bases: 11. CDR3 length equals 16 residues. Germline values: CDR1 MNHEY, CDR2 SMNVEV (reference sequence). This CDR3 reads CASSPRLAGIYNEQYF. The DNA for the CDR3 is TGTGCCAGCAGTCCCCGACTAGCGGGAATTTATAACGAGCAGTACTTC.